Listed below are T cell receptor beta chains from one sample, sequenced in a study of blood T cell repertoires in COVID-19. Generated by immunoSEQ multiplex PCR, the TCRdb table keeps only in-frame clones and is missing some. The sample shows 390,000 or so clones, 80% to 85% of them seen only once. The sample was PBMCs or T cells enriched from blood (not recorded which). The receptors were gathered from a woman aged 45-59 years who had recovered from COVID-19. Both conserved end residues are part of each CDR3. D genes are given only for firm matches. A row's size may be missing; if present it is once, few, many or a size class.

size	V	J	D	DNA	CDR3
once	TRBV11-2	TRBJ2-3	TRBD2	TGTGCCAGCAGCTCTGGGACTAGCGGCACAGATACGCAGTATTTT	CASSSGTSGTDTQYF
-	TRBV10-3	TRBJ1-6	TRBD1	TGTGCCATCAGTGGACAGGGAAGTGATTCACCCCTCCACTTT	CAISGQGSDSPLHF
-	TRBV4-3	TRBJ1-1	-	TGCGCCAGCAGCCACGCGCCGCAGGGGAACACTGAAGCTTTCTTT	CASSHAPQGNTEAFF
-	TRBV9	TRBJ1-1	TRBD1	TGTGCCAGCAGCGTCCAGGGGGCTTATACTGAAGCTTTCTTT	CASSVQGAYTEAFF
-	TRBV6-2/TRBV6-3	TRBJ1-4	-	TGTGCCAGCAGTTATCGTGGGGCAGCAACTAATGAAAAACTGTTTTTT	CASSYRGAATNEKLFF
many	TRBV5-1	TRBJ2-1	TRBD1	TGCGCCAGCAGCCTAGGTGGACAGGGGAACAATGAGCAGTTCTTC	CASSLGGQGNNEQFF
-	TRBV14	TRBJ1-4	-	TGTGCCAGCAGCCAAAGGCAGGGATTGGGTGAAAAACTGTTTTTT	CASSQRQGLGEKLFF
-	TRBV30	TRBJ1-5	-	TGTGCCTGGAGTGTCGCAGGGGTCGGTCAGCCCCAGCATTTT	CAWSVAGVGQPQHF
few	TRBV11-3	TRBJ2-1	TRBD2	TGTGCCAGCAGCAGGGGGACTAGCGTTTACAATGAGCAGTTCTTC	CASSRGTSVYNEQFF
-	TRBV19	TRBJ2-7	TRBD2	TGTGCCAGTAGTAAGGGACTAGCGCCCTACGAGCAGTACTTC	CASSKGLAPYEQYF
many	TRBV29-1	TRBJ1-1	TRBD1	TGCAGCTCCCCCGGGACAGGGCGCTATGAAGCTTTCTTT	CSSPGTGRYEAFF